These 3 T cell receptor beta chains share one sample of origin, sequenced in a study of PD-1 blockade in classical Hodgkin lymphoma. Autologous stem cell transplantation was followed by relapse in every patient, and brentuximab vedotin exposure varied. The method was immunoSEQ multiplex PCR; TCRdb's version includes in-frame clones alone and lacks a portion of them. The sample holds about 13,000 clones, 91% seen once. The starting material was peripheral blood mononuclear cells (PBMCs), obtained at baseline. The receptors stem from a human donor with classical Hodgkin lymphoma.

J is TRBJ1-1 and V is TRBV7-9; D ambiguous. Germline V lookup: CDR1 SEHNR, CDR2 FQNEAQ (reference sequence). V dropped 2 bases and J dropped 7 bases, with 17 bases sitting between them. This CDR3 has 15 residues. Here the CDR3 reads CASSLSPTGDGEAFF. Written as DNA, the CDR3 is TGTGCCAGCAGCTTATCACCGACCGGGGATGGTGAAGCTTTCTTT.

CDR3 nucleotides: TGTGCCGGGGGGGACCGGGCGATTGAAAAACTGTTTTTT. It codes for CAGGDRAIEKLFF. The V gene is TRBV6-1, the J gene TRBJ1-4, with D perhaps matching TRBD1 (5 bases). V lost 11 bases and J lost 7, with 17 bases in between. The germline V gene has CDR1 MNHNS and CDR2 SASEGT. This CDR3 has 13 residues.

The chain has TRBV6-5 and TRBJ1-2, with D maybe TRBD1 (5 bases). Trimming removed 0 bases from V and 8 bases from J, with 16 bases in between. Germline V gives CDR1 MNHEY, CDR2 SVGAGI. The CDR3 length is 15 residues. The CDR3 spells CASSYSRTSPFGYTF. The CDR3 DNA follows: TGTGCCAGCAGTTACTCGAGGACAAGCCCCTTCGGCTACACCTTC.